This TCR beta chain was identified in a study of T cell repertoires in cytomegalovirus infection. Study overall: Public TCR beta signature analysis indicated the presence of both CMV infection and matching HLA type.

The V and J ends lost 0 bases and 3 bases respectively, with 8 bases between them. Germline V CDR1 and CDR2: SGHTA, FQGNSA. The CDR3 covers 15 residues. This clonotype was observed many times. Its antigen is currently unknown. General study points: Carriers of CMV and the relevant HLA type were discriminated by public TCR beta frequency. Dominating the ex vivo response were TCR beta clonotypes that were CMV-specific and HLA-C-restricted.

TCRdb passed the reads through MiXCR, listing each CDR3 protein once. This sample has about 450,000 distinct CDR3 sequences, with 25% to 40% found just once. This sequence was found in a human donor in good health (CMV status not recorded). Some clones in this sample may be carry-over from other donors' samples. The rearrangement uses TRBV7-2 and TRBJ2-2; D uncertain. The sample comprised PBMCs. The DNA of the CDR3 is TGTGCCAGCAGCTTAGCTGGGATATACACCGGGGAGCTGTTTTTT. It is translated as CASSLAGIYTGELFF.